This TCR beta chain was retrieved from a study of blood T cell repertoires in COVID-19 (dated by TCRdb to about 2020). At the level of the whole study: Collaborator samples came from the United States, Italy and Spain and covered acute and convalescent phases of COVID-19. Deeply sampled blood TCRbeta repertoires from subjects exposed to, actively infected with, or recovered from COVID-19 were included in the dataset. The material from the prospective study consisted of cDNA or gDNA derived from T cells, B-cell-depleted T cells, or PBMCs. The repertoires were made available in a free public database intended to serve as a resource for research on the immune response to SARS-CoV-2. HLA class I and class II types, where available, came from metadata supplied by the sample provider rather than from assay-based typing. The sample metadata nearly always contained a de-identified subject ID, COVID-19 status, age in years and sex. The samples were drawn from the first 160 participants of the ongoing ImmuneRACE study and from some 1,300 subjects provided by 6 global collaborators. Findings and caveats that apply to the study as a whole: The quantity of clinical and demographic metadata differed by source and by participant and was supplied without curation.

CDR1 is given as MNHEY and CDR2 as SVGAGI, both from the germline V gene. Trimming removed 5 bases from V and 3 bases from J; the gene matches leave 2 bases unexplained. From the cysteine through the phenylalanine, the CDR3 covers 13 amino acids. Only CDR3 DNA remains: 39 bases, in frame from the first base. Notes on this clone: No antigen is known for it. Base quality data are lacking; no much larger clone is found one base away.

TCRbeta CDR3 regions were amplified from genomic DNA using the immunoSEQ Assay, a bias-controlled multiplex PCR. In the authors' own workflow: The number of nucleated cells in each sample was estimated from the amplification of reference gene primers within the assay. Sequence reads were collapsed and filtered to measure the absolute abundance of every unique TCRbeta CDR3 rearrangement. Productive Simpson clonality was computed per sample as the square root of Simpson's diversity index over productive rearrangements. TCRdb obtained this table from immuneACCESS and retained in-frame rearrangements with V and J assigned. These tables miss some clones; where compared with another copy, unresolved V genes account for less than half of the shortfall, and the remainder is unexplained. V and J calls and clone size are those listed in that table; D and trimming were worked out from the DNA. Counted in this sample were tens of thousands of clones; 84% of them appeared once. The leading ten clones occupy 36% of the sample.

Each collaborating institution followed its own protocols to collect whole blood in K2EDTA tubes. For TCRbeta analysis, collaborators shipped samples as frozen whole blood, isolated PBMCs, or DNA extracted from either of those sample types. The specimen was peripheral blood. Rearrangement joined TRBV6-5 to TRBJ2-7; 9 of the junction bases match TRBD2. The sequence was collected from a man between 65 and 85 years old with acute or convalescent COVID-19. At the DNA level, the sequence is TGTGCCAGCAGTCTAGCGGGACTCTACGAGCAGTACTTC. The encoded protein is CASSLAGLYEQYF.